One sample yielded the 23 T cell receptor beta chains listed below, sequenced in a study of blood T cell repertoires in COVID-19. Data came from immunoSEQ multiplex PCR; TCRdb stores just in-frame clones and leaves some out. The sample carries roughly 330,000 clones, around 87% recorded once. Sequencing used PBMCs or T cells enriched from blood (not recorded which). These receptors were collected from a woman in her twenties or thirties who had recovered from COVID-19.

The V gene is TRBV7-3, the J gene TRBJ2-7; 9 positions match TRBD1. The V segment lost 4 bases and the J segment 3 bases; nucleotides outside the gene matches: 10. The germline V gene encodes CDR1 SGHTA and CDR2 FQGTGA. The CDR3 totals 16 residues. This chain's CDR3 is CASSSPLRDRVYEQYF. As DNA, the CDR3 is TGTGCCAGCAGCTCCCCTCTCCGGGACAGGGTCTACGAGCAGTACTTC. Full variable domain (outside the CDR3, taken from reference TRBV7-3 and TRBJ2-7): GAGVSQTPSNKVTEKGKYVELRCDPISGHTALYWYRQSLGQGPEFLIYFQGTGAADDSGLPNDRFFAVRPEGSVSTLKIQRTERGDSAVYLCASSSPLRDRVYEQYFGPGTRLTVT.

This chain links TRBV6-1 with TRBJ2-1; TRBD1 matches at 7 bases. There are 13 residues in the CDR3. Germline lookup yields CDR1 MNHNS and CDR2 SASEGT. Trimming took 3 bases from V and 8 from J; bases not matched to a gene: 4. CDR3 region: CASSEGRGHEQFF. CDR3 DNA: TGTGCCAGCAGTGAGGGTAGGGGGCATGAGCAGTTCTTC.

This clone has a single count. The rearrangement uses TRBV4-3 and TRBJ2-5; 8 bases are shared with TRBD2. This CDR3 is built from 17 residues. J gave up 3 bases and V 0 bases, and 9 bases lay outside the gene matches. In germline, CDR1 is LGHNA, CDR2 YSLEER. CDR3 in DNA: TGCGCCAGCAGCCAAGAATTGGGGCGGGGGGCGGAAGAGACCCAGTACTTC. It translates to CASSQELGRGAEETQYF.

V and J are TRBV5-8 and TRBJ2-7; D is unclear. CDR1 is SGHTS, CDR2 YDEGEE, per germline. Trimming took 1 base from V and 5 from J, leaving 7 bases between them. This CDR3 contains 12 residues. This CDR3 is CASSLYSNEQYF. CDR3 nucleotides: TGTGCCAGCAGCTTGTATAGCAACGAGCAGTACTTC.

This chain uses TRBV4-2 with TRBJ1-6, with 8 positions matching TRBD1. V trimming: 5 bases; J trimming: 2 bases; junction bases outside the gene matches: 5. Per germline, CDR1 LGHNA and CDR2 YNFKEQ. The CDR3 spans 16 residues. CDR3 in amino acids: CASSEDREPYNSPLHF. DNA of the CDR3: TGTGCCAGCAGCGAGGACAGGGAACCCTATAATTCACCCCTCCACTTT.

The chain couples TRBV6-1 to TRBJ2-7; TRBD2 agrees at 9 bases. Trimming at V came to 2 bases and at J to 2 bases, leaving 7 bases not matched to a gene. The germline V gene encodes CDR1 MNHNS and CDR2 SASEGT. The CDR3 length is 16 residues. The CDR3, as DNA: TGTGCCAGCAGTGAATATGCTAGCGGGGTCCCCTACGAGCAGTACTTC. Translating it yields CASSEYASGVPYEQYF.

This clone was seen only once. The chain joins TRBV7-6 to TRBJ2-2; 11 positions agree with TRBD2. There are 18 residues in the CDR3. Germline CDR1 and CDR2: SGHVS and FNYEAQ. V lost 2 bases and J lost 1; bases outside the gene matches: 6. The CDR3 coding sequence is TGTGCCAGCAGCTTAATAGCGGGGGGGATTCGGAACACCGGGGAGCTGTTTTTT. This sequence encodes CASSLIAGGIRNTGELFF.

CDR3 residues: CASSPGGEQYF. The DNA of the CDR3 is TGTGCCAGCAGTCCCGGGGGGGAGCAGTACTTC. This chain uses TRBV5-5 with TRBJ2-7, with 7 bases lining up with TRBD2. This CDR3 comprises 11 residues. The V and J ends lost 5 bases and 7 bases, in that order; junction bases with no gene match: 3. Germline-derived CDR1 and CDR2 are SGHKS and YYEKEE (reference sequence).

The gene calls are TRBV6-1 and TRBJ1-2; D is ambiguous. The germline V and J ends were trimmed by 3 bases and 6 bases, with 14 bases remaining between them. Germline-derived CDR1 and CDR2 are MNHNS and SASEGT. This CDR3 contains 14 residues. The CDR3: CASSEWGGGDGYTF. Written as DNA, the CDR3 is TGTGCCAGCAGTGAGTGGGGAGGAGGAGATGGCTACACCTTC.

The V call is TRBV4-1, the J call TRBJ1-1; tentative D call: TRBD1 (6 bases). This CDR3 has 17 residues. The V and J ends lost 0 bases and 0 bases respectively, with 14 bases between them. Germline V gene data show CDR1 as MGHRA and CDR2 as YSYEKL. The CDR3 here is CASSQEGTTGVNTEAFF. The CDR3 region has the DNA TGCGCCAGCAGCCAAGAGGGAACGACAGGAGTGAACACTGAAGCTTTCTTT.

Regarding this clone: The sample carries other DNA sequences with the same CDR3. V and J are TRBV19 and TRBJ1-2; D possibly corresponds to TRBD1 (5 bases). The CDR3 has 11 residues. Between the trimmed V and J ends, which lost 4 bases and 8 bases, there was a span of 8 bases. Per germline, CDR1 LNHDA and CDR2 SQIVND (reference sequence). DNA of the CDR3: TGTGCCAGTAGTACAGGGTACGGCTACACCTTC. Its translation is CASSTGYGYTF.

V usage is TRBV5-1 and J usage is TRBJ1-1; TRBD1 aligns across 7 bases. The CDR3 has 14 amino acids. CDR1 and CDR2 (germline): SGHRS, YFSETQ. V trimming: 3 bases; J trimming: 0 bases; junction bases outside the gene matches: 2. The CDR3 reads CASSWDSMNTEAFF. The DNA for the CDR3 is TGCGCCAGCAGCTGGGACAGCATGAACACTGAAGCTTTCTTT. The variable domain in full, completed from reference TRBV5-1 and TRBJ1-1, reads KAGVTQTPRYLIKTRGQQVTLSCSPISGHRSVSWYQQTPGQGLQFLFEYFSETQRNKGNFPGRFSGRQFSNSRSEMNVSTLELGDSALYLCASSWDSMNTEAFFGQGTRLTVV.

The CDR3 DNA reads TGTGCCAGCAGACGGACAAGCTCCTACGAGCAGTACTTC. Protein product: CASRRTSSYEQYF. V is TRBV6-5 and J is TRBJ2-7; a weak D match, TRBD1 (5 bases). The CDR3 length is 13 residues. Germline-derived CDR1 and CDR2 are MNHEY and SVGAGI. The V and J ends lost 6 bases and 0 bases respectively, with 9 bases between them.

The chain uses TRBV12-3 or TRBV12-4 and TRBJ2-1, with 10 bases aligning to TRBD1. There are 13 residues in the CDR3. V lost 5 bases, J lost 7 bases, and 2 bases stayed unmatched. The CDR3 sequence: CASSGTGVNEQFF. DNA for the CDR3: TGTGCCAGCAGTGGGACAGGGGTAAATGAGCAGTTCTTC.

The genes are TRBV4-2 and TRBJ1-2, with D perhaps TRBD1 (5 bases). Looked up from germline, CDR1 is LGHNA and CDR2 is YNFKEQ. The CDR3 has 15 residues. The germline V and J ends were trimmed by 0 bases and 8 bases, with 16 bases remaining between them. The CDR3 DNA is TGTGCCAGCAGCCAAGAGCCAGGAGGGGAAGGCGGCTACACCTTC. This encodes CASSQEPGGEGGYTF.

CDR3 sequence (DNA): TGCGCCAGCAGCCATACGGGGACAAATCAGCCCCAGCATTTT. This gives the protein CASSHTGTNQPQHF. The V gene is TRBV4-1, the J gene TRBJ1-5, with a weak D call TRBD1 (6 bases). V shed 3 bases and J shed 4 bases, with 10 bases lying between them. CDR1 and CDR2 from the germline V gene are MGHRA and YSYEKL. The CDR3 spans 14 residues.

Here the CDR3 reads CASSESKGGVETQYF. Here the CDR3 DNA reads TGTGCCAGCAGTGAATCAAAAGGGGGCGTGGAGACCCAGTACTTC. The rearrangement links TRBV25-1 to TRBJ2-5, with 7 positions matching TRBD1. CDR3 length: 15 residues. V gave up 1 base and J gave up 5 bases; unmatched junction bases: 7. Germline CDR1 is MGHDK and CDR2 is SYGVNS.

The chain carries TRBV27 and TRBJ1-6; 7 bases agree with TRBD1. The CDR3 runs 14 residues. Germline V gene sequence: CDR1 MNHEY, CDR2 SMNVEV (reference sequence). Losses at the gene ends were 7 bases for V and 7 bases for J; bases not matched to a gene: 7. The CDR3 protein is CASTIDRANSPLHF. CDR3 sequence (DNA): TGTGCCAGCACCATTGACAGGGCAAATTCACCCCTCCACTTT.

CDR3 nucleotide sequence: TGTGCCAGCTCACCAACGCAGGGAGGCTTAGGCACTGAAGCTTTCTTT. Translated: CASSPTQGGLGTEAFF. The rearrangement joins TRBV18 to TRBJ1-1, with D tentatively TRBD1 (5 bases). The germline gives CDR1 KGHSH, CDR2 LQKENI. CDR3 length: 16 residues. Trimming removed 2 bases at V and 4 bases at J, with 17 bases between.

The chain employs TRBV19 and TRBJ1-2; TRBD1 aligns across 8 bases. The trim removed 6 bases at V and 1 base at J, leaving 7 bases unmatched. There are 15 residues in the CDR3. Germline V gives CDR1 LNHDA, CDR2 SQIVND (reference sequence). CDR3 loop: CASRRGQGLNYGYTF. The CDR3 region has the DNA TGTGCCAGTAGGCGCGGACAGGGCCTTAACTATGGCTACACCTTC.

V and J are TRBV7-9 and TRBJ2-7; 8 bases are shared with TRBD1. The CDR3 contains 12 residues. After removal of 3 bases from V and 6 bases from J, the junction contained 1 base not matched to a gene. Germline assignment: CDR1 SEHNR and CDR2 FQNEAQ (reference sequence). This CDR3 reads CASSFGQGEQYF. The CDR3 DNA follows: TGTGCCAGCAGCTTCGGACAGGGCGAGCAGTACTTC.

This chain's CDR3 is CASSEGAWQPQHF. CDR3 in DNA: TGTGCCAGCAGTGAGGGGGCTTGGCAGCCCCAGCATTTT. The genes are TRBV6-1 and TRBJ1-5; possibly TRBD1 for D (6 bases). The CDR3 contains 13 residues. Germline CDR1 MNHNS, CDR2 SASEGT. Trimming pared 3 bases from V and 7 bases from J, leaving 10 bases between.

This sequence joins TRBV6-5 and TRBJ1-2, with D hard to call. Germline CDR1 and CDR2: MNHEY and SVGAGI. Trimming took off 0 bases at V and 8 bases at J, with 10 bases between the two ends. The CDR3 loop spans 13 amino acids. The CDR3 reads CASSYSAEVGYTF. In DNA form, the CDR3 reads TGTGCCAGCAGTTACTCGGCGGAGGTGGGCTACACCTTC.